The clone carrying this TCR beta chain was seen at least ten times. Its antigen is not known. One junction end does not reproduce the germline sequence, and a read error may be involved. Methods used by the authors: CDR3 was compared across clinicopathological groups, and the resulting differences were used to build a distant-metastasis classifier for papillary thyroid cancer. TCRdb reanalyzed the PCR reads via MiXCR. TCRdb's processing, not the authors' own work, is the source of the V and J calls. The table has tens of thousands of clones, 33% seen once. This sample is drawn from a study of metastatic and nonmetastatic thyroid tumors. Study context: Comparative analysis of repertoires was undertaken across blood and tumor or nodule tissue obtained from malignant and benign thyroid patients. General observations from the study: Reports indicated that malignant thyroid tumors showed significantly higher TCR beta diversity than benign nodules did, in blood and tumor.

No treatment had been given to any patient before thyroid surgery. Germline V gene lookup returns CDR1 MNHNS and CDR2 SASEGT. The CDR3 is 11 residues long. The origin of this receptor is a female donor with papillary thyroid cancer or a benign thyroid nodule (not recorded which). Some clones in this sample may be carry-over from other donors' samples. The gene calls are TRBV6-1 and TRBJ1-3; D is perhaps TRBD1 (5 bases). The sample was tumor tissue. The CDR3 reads CAGAGGNTIYF. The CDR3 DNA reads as TGCGCCGGGGCAGGGGGAAACACCATATATTTT.